This T cell receptor beta chain is from a study of control samples from healthy donors and cancer patients. Assay used: immunoSEQ multiplex PCR; TCRdb lists only in-frame clones, some missing. The sample consists of fewer than 90,000 clones, 90% to 95% of them appearing once. V was pared by 3 bases and J by 8 bases, with 11 bases between. Looked up from germline, CDR1 is MDHEN and CDR2 is SYDVKM. The CDR3 totals 14 residues. Sequencing was performed on blood. The rearrangement joins TRBV28 to TRBJ1-6; weak D call: TRBD1 (5 bases). The receptor was isolated from a woman in her thirties or forties in good health. CDR3 protein: CASSLGPGDSPLHF. The CDR3 DNA reads TGTGCCAGCAGTTTGGGGCCGGGGGATTCACCCCTCCACTTT. Full variable domain (missing parts from reference TRBV28 and TRBJ1-6): DVKVTQSSRYLVKRTGEKVFLECVQDMDHENMFWYRQDPGLGLRLIYFSYDVKMKEKGDIPEGYSVSREKKERFSLILESASTNQTSMYLCASSLGPGDSPLHFGNGTRLTVT.